This TCR beta chain comes out of a study of shared clonotypes between healthy human individuals. Looked up from germline, CDR1 is SQVTM and CDR2 is ANQGSEA. V gave up 7 bases and J gave up 7 bases; unmatched junction bases: 7. The CDR3 contains 12 residues. The deep-level immunoSEQ assay was used. Sequencing used immunoSEQ multiplex PCR; TCRdb keeps in-frame clones, though not all of them. The table records roughly 500,000 clones, approximately 84% of them present only once. The chain joins TRBV29-1 to TRBJ2-1; TRBD2 agrees at 7 bases. The sequence derives from a woman aged 40 to 49 in good health. Some clones in this sample may be carry-over from other donors' samples. Sequenced material: PBMCs. The CDR3 region has the DNA TGCAGCGGAGGACTAGTAGGGAATGAGCAGTTCTTC. This codes for CSGGLVGNEQFF.